The rows below give T cell receptor beta chains drawn from one sample of a study of blood T cell repertoires in COVID-19. Method: immunoSEQ multiplex PCR; TCRdb's copy keeps in-frame clones and lacks some. Of 250,000 to 300,000 clones in the sample, 88% were seen once. Sequenced input: peripheral blood. The receptors were sampled from a woman in her 70s with COVID-19, enrolled during active disease. CDR3s include the opening cysteine and the closing phenylalanine or tryptophan. The D gene is left open where the match is weak. Only some rows state a clone size, as once, few, many or a class for expanded clones.

d_gene,v_gene,abundance,j_gene,CDR3aa,CDR3nt
TRBD2,TRBV7-9,NA,TRBJ2-7,CASSPSGRALGEQYF,TGTGCCAGCAGCCCCAGCGGGAGGGCCTTGGGGGAGCAGTACTTC
NA,TRBV3-1/TRBV3-2,NA,TRBJ1-2,CASSRPAGMHGYTF,TGTGCCAGCAGCCGTCCGGCAGGGATGCATGGCTACACCTTC
NA,TRBV7-9,few,TRBJ2-2,CASSLTTGNTGELFF,TGTGCCAGCAGCTTAACGACAGGGAACACCGGGGAGCTGTTTTTT
TRBD1,TRBV30,medium-sized,TRBJ1-3,CAWSVGGTGNTIYF,TGTGCCTGGAGTGTAGGGGGCACTGGAAACACCATATATTTT
NA,TRBV29-1,NA,TRBJ1-4,CSVVTRGEEKLFF,TGCAGCGTTGTCACGAGAGGCGAAGAAAAACTGTTTTTT
NA,TRBV28,NA,TRBJ2-6,CASSFGGNGANVLTF,TGTGCCAGCAGTTTTGGAGGGAATGGGGCCAACGTCCTGACTTTC
NA,TRBV6-4,NA,TRBJ2-6,CASSSQGWGSGANVLTF,TGTGCCAGCAGTTCACAGGGTTGGGGCTCTGGGGCCAACGTCCTGACTTTC
NA,TRBV7-8,NA,TRBJ1-1,CASSLVGANTEAFF,TGTGCCAGCAGCTTAGTAGGGGCAAACACTGAAGCTTTCTTT
TRBD1,TRBV7-9,NA,TRBJ1-4,CASSLGGTVTNEKLFF,TGTGCCAGCAGCTTAGGAGGGACAGTCACTAATGAAAAACTGTTTTTT
TRBD1,TRBV5-8,NA,TRBJ1-5,CASSLVDRNQPQHF,TGTGCCAGCAGCTTGGTGGACAGGAATCAGCCCCAGCATTTT
TRBD1,TRBV7-3,many,TRBJ1-2,CASSLGQGEGYTF,TGTGCCAGCAGCTTGGGACAGGGGGAAGGCTACACCTTC
NA,TRBV7-9,NA,TRBJ1-1,CASSPLGGTEAFF,TGTGCCAGCAGCCCACTAGGGGGCACTGAAGCTTTCTTT
NA,TRBV19,NA,TRBJ1-1,CASSHGGPTEAFF,TGTGCCAGTAGCCATGGAGGGCCCACTGAAGCTTTCTTT
TRBD2,TRBV14,NA,TRBJ2-7,CASSPYGTRDEQYF,TGTGCCAGCAGCCCGTATGGGACTAGGGACGAGCAGTACTTC
NA,TRBV19,NA,TRBJ1-2,CASSPGGGYGYTF,TGTGCCAGTTCTCCGGGGGGAGGCTATGGCTACACCTTC
NA,TRBV7-9,NA,TRBJ2-3,CASSLSLAGDTQYF,TGTGCCAGCAGCTTAAGTCTAGCCGGAGATACGCAGTATTTT
TRBD1,TRBV7-8,NA,TRBJ1-2,CASFSGQGIYGYTF,TGTGCCAGCTTCTCGGGACAGGGTATCTATGGCTACACCTTC
TRBD1,TRBV6-5,NA,TRBJ2-7,CASRPTGVLIEQYF,TGTGCCAGCAGGCCGACAGGGGTTTTAATCGAGCAGTACTTC
TRBD1,TRBV2,NA,TRBJ1-2,CASKRDSTYGYTF,TGTGCCAGCAAAAGGGACAGTACCTATGGCTACACCTTC
NA,TRBV14,NA,TRBJ2-7,CASSQDRVRGSYEQYF,TGTGCCAGCAGCCAAGATCGCGTAAGGGGATCCTACGAGCAGTACTTC
NA,TRBV6-5,NA,TRBJ1-2,CASSYSSGFGYTF,TGTGCCAGCAGTTACTCTTCAGGGTTTGGCTACACCTTC
NA,TRBV9,NA,TRBJ1-1,CASSGWQANTEAFF,TGTGCCAGCAGCGGGTGGCAGGCGAACACTGAAGCTTTCTTT
NA,TRBV12-3/TRBV12-4,NA,TRBJ1-1,CASSSRGPEAFF,TGTGCCAGCAGCTCCAGGGGTCCTGAAGCTTTCTTT
NA,TRBV5-5,few,TRBJ1-5,CASSFMAGDSNQPQHF,TGTGCCAGCAGCTTTATGGCAGGGGATAGCAATCAGCCCCAGCATTTT
TRBD2,TRBV2,once,TRBJ2-7,CASRAGTNYEQYF,TGTGCCAGCAGAGCCGGGACTAACTACGAGCAGTACTTC
NA,TRBV28,NA,TRBJ1-1,CASTGWDNMNTEAFF,TGTGCCAGCACCGGTTGGGACAATATGAACACTGAAGCTTTCTTT
TRBD1,TRBV29-1,NA,TRBJ1-3,CSVQRQGSGNTIYF,TGCAGCGTCCAAAGACAGGGGTCTGGAAACACCATATATTTT
TRBD1,TRBV7-9,NA,TRBJ1-4,CASSSIREAGGEKLFF,TGTGCCAGCAGCTCTATCCGGGAGGCAGGGGGCGAAAAACTGTTTTTT
NA,TRBV6-5,few,TRBJ1-2,CASNNGGSYGYTF,TGTGCCAGCAATAACGGCGGGAGCTATGGCTACACCTTC
NA,TRBV6-5,few,TRBJ2-1,CAARGATYNEQFF,TGTGCCGCCCGGGGTGCGACCTACAATGAGCAGTTCTTC
TRBD1,TRBV19,NA,TRBJ2-2,CASTSRDRGRGNTGELFF,TGTGCCAGTACTTCCCGGGACAGGGGTAGGGGGAACACCGGGGAGCTGTTTTTT
TRBD2,TRBV7-2,NA,TRBJ2-1,CASSPRPSGGYNEQFF,TGTGCCAGCAGCCCGAGGCCTAGCGGGGGCTACAATGAGCAGTTCTTC
NA,TRBV18,NA,TRBJ1-4,CASSPRGGLPTREKLFF,TGTGCCAGCTCACCGAGGGGGGGGCTCCCCACGCGCGAAAAACTGTTTTTT
NA,TRBV11-2,NA,TRBJ2-3,CASSLGAGTSTDTQYF,TGTGCCAGCAGCTTAGGGGCAGGGACTAGCACAGATACGCAGTATTTT
NA,TRBV20-1,NA,TRBJ2-5,CSAHRVQTQYF,TGCAGTGCTCACAGGGTGCAGACCCAGTACTTC
NA,TRBV7-8,NA,TRBJ2-1,CASSPEWGDSYNEQFF,TGTGCCAGCAGCCCCGAATGGGGGGATTCCTACAATGAGCAGTTCTTC
NA,TRBV19,NA,TRBJ2-3,CASRGRLSTDTQYF,TGTGCCAGTAGGGGCCGGCTAAGCACAGATACGCAGTATTTT
NA,TRBV18,NA,TRBJ2-2,CASSPLSGISTGELFF,TGTGCCAGCTCACCCCTCTCCGGGATAAGTACCGGGGAGCTGTTTTTT
NA,TRBV10-3,once,TRBJ1-4,CATKGQVNEKLFF,TGTGCCACAAAGGGACAAGTTAATGAAAAACTGTTTTTT
NA,TRBV5-5,NA,TRBJ1-3,CASSLGEALVSGNTIYF,TGTGCCAGCAGCTTGGGAGAGGCTTTAGTCTCTGGAAACACCATATATTTT
NA,TRBV6-2/TRBV6-3,NA,TRBJ1-5,CASSYLAVNSNQPQHF,TGTGCCAGCAGTTACTTGGCAGTGAATAGCAATCAGCCCCAGCATTTT
NA,TRBV6-6,NA,TRBJ2-3,CASSYGHTDTQYF,TGTGCCAGCAGTTATGGGCATACAGATACGCAGTATTTT
TRBD2,TRBV19,NA,TRBJ2-1,CASSMAGVYDEQFF,TGTGCCAGTAGTATGGCGGGAGTATACGATGAGCAGTTCTTC
NA,TRBV4-2,NA,TRBJ1-1,CASSQVQSSQANTEAFF,TGTGCCAGCAGCCAAGTTCAGTCCTCTCAGGCCAACACTGAAGCTTTCTTT
TRBD1,TRBV3-1/TRBV3-2,once,TRBJ1-4,CASSLQTGEGEKLFF,TGTGCCAGCAGCCTACAGACAGGGGAGGGTGAAAAACTGTTTTTT
TRBD2,TRBV5-1,NA,TRBJ2-2,CASSHGLEITGELFF,TGCGCCAGCAGCCATGGACTAGAAATCACCGGGGAGCTGTTTTTT
NA,TRBV5-3,many,TRBJ2-3,CARSVLQRTGGTDTQYF,TGTGCCAGAAGCGTACTTCAGCGGACGGGAGGCACAGATACGCAGTATTTT
TRBD1,TRBV9,NA,TRBJ2-3,CASSEDRAGTDTQYF,TGTGCCAGCAGCGAGGACAGGGCGGGCACAGATACGCAGTATTTT
TRBD2,TRBV4-1,NA,TRBJ2-7,CASSRLAGGFSYEQYF,TGCGCCAGCAGCCGACTAGCGGGAGGGTTTTCCTACGAGCAGTACTTC
TRBD1,TRBV28,NA,TRBJ1-1,CASSATGTGNTEAFF,TGTGCCAGCAGCGCGACCGGGACAGGGAACACTGAAGCTTTCTTT
NA,TRBV6-5,NA,TRBJ1-5,CASRTNRAQPQHF,TGTGCCAGCAGAACGAACAGGGCCCAGCCCCAGCATTTT
NA,TRBV5-1,NA,TRBJ2-7,CASSPDSPVHEQYF,TGCGCCAGCAGCCCGGACAGCCCCGTCCACGAGCAGTACTTC
NA,TRBV24-1,NA,TRBJ2-5,CATQGGLETQYF,TGTGCCACACAGGGCGGGCTAGAGACCCAGTACTTC
TRBD1,TRBV18,NA,TRBJ1-6,CASSPGRGRGSPLHF,TGTGCCAGCTCACCGGGCAGGGGGCGAGGTTCACCCCTCCACTTT